The 29 T cell receptor beta chains given below trace back to one sample, sequenced in a study of T-cell memory formation after mild COVID-19. From the 5' RACE reads, TCRdb called clonotypes with MiXCR, one entry per CDR3 protein. Of about 350,000 distinct CDR3 sequences in the sample, roughly an eighth were seen once. The sample comprised PBMCs or a T cell subset sorted from them (not recorded which). The receptors come from a man younger than 35 who had mild COVID-19 (a few samples of this study predate the infection). Cell type and time point are not known.

J is TRBJ2-1 and V is TRBV28; D not resolved. In germline, CDR1 is MDHEN, CDR2 SYDVKM. The CDR3 spans 10 residues. V lost 7 bases and J lost 8, with 6 bases in between. CDR3 sequence reads: CASIGDEQFF. The DNA of the CDR3 is TGTGCCAGCATAGGCGATGAGCAGTTCTTC.

The CDR3 bases are TGCAGTGCTAGAGTACCTGGCCGGGATTTCACCGGGGAGCTGTTTTTT. It translates to CSARVPGRDFTGELFF. The rearrangement links TRBV20-1 to TRBJ2-2; possible D gene TRBD2, 5 bases. Trimming left V 1 base short and J 4 bases short, with 16 bases between. This CDR3 has 16 amino acids. Germline V gives CDR1 DFQATT, CDR2 SNEGSKA (reference sequence).

This clonotype was found a few times. The J gene is TRBJ1-6, the V gene TRBV6-5, with D hard to call. The CDR3 is made up of 15 amino acids. CDR1 and CDR2 (germline): MNHEY, SVGAGI. V was cut by 8 bases and J by 8 bases, with 19 bases left in between. In nucleotides, the CDR3 is TGTGCCAGCGTCTCATTAACCGGGAGTCATTCACCCCTCCACTTT. This sequence encodes CASVSLTGSHSPLHF.

The chain has TRBV20-1 and TRBJ2-1; 9 nucleotides match TRBD2. J lost 9 bases, V lost 2 bases, and 8 bases had no gene match. CDR1 and CDR2 from the germline V gene are DFQATT and SNEGSKA (reference sequence). This CDR3 has 14 amino acids. The CDR3 region has the DNA TGCAGTGCTAGATCTAGCGGGGAACTCAGTGAGCAGTTCTTC. Translation gives CSARSSGELSEQFF.

V and J are TRBV19 and TRBJ2-1; 8 positions match TRBD1. Germline-derived CDR1 and CDR2 are LNHDA and SQIVND (reference sequence). This CDR3 has 16 amino acids. Trimming at V came to 3 bases and at J to 3 bases, leaving 7 bases not matched to a gene. This CDR3 is CASSISGGSYYNEQFF. The CDR3 DNA sequence: TGTGCCAGTAGTATCTCAGGGGGCTCATACTACAATGAGCAGTTCTTC.

This clonotype was seen repeatedly, ten times or more. J is TRBJ2-2 and V is TRBV7-2; D unresolved. V lost 4 bases and J 3 bases, leaving 18 bases between the germline ends. The CDR3 is 17 residues long. CDR1 and CDR2 (germline): SGHTA, FQGNSA. For the CDR3, the DNA is TGTGCCAGCAGCTCCCGTGAAGGGCGGACGTACACCGGGGAGCTGTTTTTT. Translating it yields CASSSREGRTYTGELFF.

In its sample, this clonotype was seen a few times. This rearrangement joins TRBV2 to TRBJ2-2, with D possibly being TRBD2 (5 bases). Germline values: CDR1 SNHLY, CDR2 FYNNEI. This CDR3 contains 14 residues. V was trimmed by 3 bases and J by 6 bases, leaving 11 bases between them. Written as DNA, the CDR3 is TGTGCCAGCAGTGATTCGGGGTTGGCCGGGGAGCTGTTTTTT. Encoded protein: CASSDSGLAGELFF. Full variable domain (remainder filled in from reference TRBV2 and TRBJ2-2): EPEVTQTPSHQVTQMGQEVILRCVPISNHLYFYWYRQILGQKVEFLVSFYNNEISEKSEIFDDQFSVERPDGSNFTLKIRSTKLEDSAMYFCASSDSGLAGELFFGEGSRLTVL.

This clonotype was counted a single time. The V call is TRBV6-2 or TRBV6-3, the J call TRBJ2-2, with 7 bases lining up with TRBD1. The CDR3 is made up of 16 amino acids. Germline CDR1 reads MNHEY; CDR2 reads SVGEGT. V lost 5 bases to trimming and J lost 1 base; unmatched junction nucleotides: 7. The CDR3 protein is CASSQRGQLNTGELFF. CDR3 nucleotide sequence: TGTGCCAGCAGTCAGAGGGGACAGCTGAACACCGGGGAGCTGTTTTTT.

This chain joins TRBV7-2 and TRBJ1-1, with D possibly being TRBD1 (5 bases). CDR1 is SGHTA, CDR2 FQGNSA, per germline. The CDR3 spans 17 residues. V lost 5 bases, J lost 3 bases, and 22 bases lay in between. The CDR3 is CASSDTLSGGTDTEAFF. The CDR3 region has the DNA TGTGCCAGCAGCGACACCTTGAGTGGGGGGACGGACACTGAAGCTTTCTTT.

As DNA, the CDR3 is TGTGCCAGCAGTTACGCGGGACAGGGGGCACCCCTCCACTTT. It specifies CASSYAGQGAPLHF. The chain is built from TRBV6-5 and TRBJ1-6, with 11 bases matching TRBD1. V shed 2 bases and J 11 bases; nucleotides not matched to a gene: 2. Germline assignment: CDR1 MNHEY and CDR2 SVGAGI. This CDR3 contains 14 residues.

The rearrangement uses TRBV6-2 or TRBV6-3 and TRBJ1-1; tentatively, D is TRBD1 (5 bases). Per the germline V gene, CDR1 is MNHEY and CDR2 is SVGEGT. Trimming stripped 5 bases from V and 5 bases from J, with 15 bases between. The CDR3 is 14 amino acids. CDR3 loop: CASSRTPAWTEAFF. The CDR3 coding sequence is TGTGCCAGCAGTCGGACACCGGCTTGGACTGAAGCTTTCTTT.

The rearrangement joins TRBV7-2 to TRBJ1-1, with a tentative D call TRBD1 (6 bases). CDR1 is SGHTA and CDR2 is FQGNSA in the germline V gene. Between the trimmed V and J ends, which lost 4 bases and 4 bases, there was a span of 13 bases. The CDR3 runs to 14 residues. The CDR3 DNA reads as TGTGCCAGCAGCTCAACAGGGTTGAGCACTGAAGCTTTCTTT. Its protein is CASSSTGLSTEAFF. Filled out from reference TRBV7-2 and TRBJ1-1, the complete variable domain reads GAGVSQSPSNKVTEKGKDVELRCDPISGHTALYWYRQSLGQGLEFLIYFQGNSAPDKSGLPSDRFSAERTGGSVSTLTIQRTQQEDSAVYLCASSSTGLSTEAFFGQGTRLTVV.

The V gene is TRBV4-1, the J gene TRBJ1-1; the D gene is possibly TRBD1 (5 bases). This CDR3 is 16 amino acids long. With 2 bases removed from V and 4 bases from J, the gap between germline ends came to 17 bases. CDR1 MGHRA and CDR2 YSYEKL come from the germline V gene. CDR3 DNA sequence: TGCGCCAGCAGCCAACCCCGGGTGAGCAGGGCCACTGAAGCTTTCTTT. Its translation is CASSQPRVSRATEAFF.

The chain has TRBV7-3 and TRBJ2-1, with unresolved D. The CDR3 is 13 amino acids. Germline V CDR1 and CDR2: SGHTA, FQGTGA. The V gene lost 4 bases and the J gene lost 5 bases, with 9 bases spanning the gap. The CDR3 here is CASSSWANNEQFF. CDR3 bases: TGTGCCAGCAGCTCATGGGCAAACAATGAGCAGTTCTTC.

There are many counts of this clonotype. This chain's CDR3 is CASSQERSDGRTKTF. The CDR3, as DNA: TGTGCCAGCAGCCAAGAAAGGTCGGATGGGCGGACAAAGACCTTC. This chain links TRBV3-1 with TRBJ1-2, with a weak D call TRBD1 (5 bases). CDR1 and CDR2 from the germline V gene are LGHDT and YNNKEL (reference sequence). The CDR3 spans 15 residues. Trimming cost V 0 bases and J 14 bases, with 22 bases left between them.

This clonotype has at least ten counts. The chain has TRBV20-1 and TRBJ1-5; unclear D gene. Trimming stripped 1 base from V and 3 bases from J, with 4 bases between. Per the germline V gene, CDR1 is DFQATT and CDR2 is SNEGSKA (reference sequence). The CDR3 length is 12 residues. This CDR3 reads CSARGSNQPQHF. As DNA, the CDR3 is TGCAGTGCTAGAGGGTCCAATCAGCCCCAGCATTTT.

This sequence joins TRBV25-1 and TRBJ1-1; D is perhaps TRBD1 (5 bases). V was trimmed by 10 bases and J by 4 bases, leaving 22 bases between them. The germline gives CDR1 MGHDK, CDR2 SYGVNS. The CDR3 has 15 amino acids. CDR3 DNA sequence: TGTGCCACTCACCCGCGGGGAGGGGATGGCACTGAAGCTTTCTTT. Translating gives CATHPRGGDGTEAFF.

This clonotype was picked up a small number of times. J is TRBJ2-3 and V is TRBV10-3; 7 bases fit TRBD1. The length of the CDR3 is 16 residues. Germline V gene sequence: CDR1 ENHRY, CDR2 SYGVKD. Trimming removed 4 bases from V and 6 bases from J; junction bases left unmatched: 13. The CDR3 loop is CAISVSQGLGRDTQYF. The CDR3 DNA reads TGTGCCATCAGTGTCTCACAGGGGCTCGGCAGGGATACGCAGTATTTT.

This clonotype appeared a few times. The chain employs TRBV6-2 or TRBV6-3 and TRBJ2-5; D remains unclear. The CDR3 has 12 amino acids. V lost 0 bases, J lost 7 bases, and 6 bases lay in between. The germline gives CDR1 MNHEY, CDR2 SVGEGT. DNA for the CDR3: TGTGCCAGCAGTTACTCGATTGGGACCCAGTACTTC. Its translation: CASSYSIGTQYF.

In this sample, this clonotype turned up a few times. The genes are TRBV18 and TRBJ1-2, with D possibly TRBD1 on 6 matching bases. With 2 bases removed from V and 4 bases from J, the gap between germline ends came to 14 bases. Looked up from germline, CDR1 is KGHSH and CDR2 is LQKENI. This CDR3 is 15 amino acids long. CDR3 sequence (DNA): TGTGCCAGCTCACCAGGAGTCGGGGGCAGCTATGGCTACACCTTC. Translation: CASSPGVGGSYGYTF.

The table lists this clonotype with many counts. The chain recombines TRBV7-9 with TRBJ2-7; no reliable D call. The length of the CDR3 is 13 residues. With 6 bases removed from V and 1 base from J, the gap between germline ends came to 10 bases. Per germline, CDR1 SEHNR and CDR2 FQNEAQ (reference sequence). The CDR3 region is CASSWTQSYEQYF. The CDR3 DNA reads TGTGCCAGCAGTTGGACCCAGTCCTACGAGCAGTACTTC.

This clonotype turned up a few times. The gene calls are TRBV9 and TRBJ1-6; perhaps TRBD1 as D (5 bases). Looked up from germline, CDR1 is SGDLS and CDR2 is YYNGEE. V lost 4 bases to trimming and J lost 7 bases, with 15 bases between them. The CDR3 has 15 amino acids. In DNA form, the CDR3 reads TGTGCCAGCAGCCTATCCGGGACGGAGAATTCACCCCTCCACTTT. Its protein product is CASSLSGTENSPLHF.

This chain links TRBV4-1 with TRBJ2-3; TRBD2 agrees at 9 bases. Losses at the gene ends were 3 bases for V and 5 bases for J; bases not matched to a gene: 3. The CDR3 has 14 residues. Germline values: CDR1 MGHRA, CDR2 YSYEKL. For the CDR3, the DNA is TGCGCCAGCAGCCATAAACTAGCGGGAGATACGCAGTATTTT. Translated: CASSHKLAGDTQYF.

Concerning this clonotype itself: The CDR3 ends on some other residue instead of the conserved phenylalanine or tryptophan, so this is likely a read error. The rearrangement uses TRBV6-6 and TRBJ2-5, with 10 bases identical to TRBD1. V gave up 6 bases and J gave up 5 bases; unmatched junction bases: 9. This CDR3 contains 15 residues. The V gene's germline CDR1 is MNHNY and CDR2 SVGAGI (reference sequence). CDR3 nucleotide sequence: TGTGCCAGCAGGACAGACAGGGGGCTCTTTGAGACCCAGTACTTA. Protein sequence: CASRTDRGLFETQYL.

The gene calls are TRBV7-6 and TRBJ1-1; 7 nucleotides match TRBD1. V was clipped by 0 bases and J by 5 bases; unmatched bases: 3. This CDR3 is 14 amino acids long. Germline V gives CDR1 SGHVS, CDR2 FNYEAQ. CDR3: CASSLATGNTEAFF. In nucleotides, the CDR3 is TGTGCCAGCAGCTTAGCGACAGGGAATACTGAAGCTTTCTTT.

The chain has TRBV20-1 and TRBJ1-1; D unresolved. V was cut by 6 bases and J by 7 bases, with 12 bases left in between. The CDR3 sequence is 11 residues long. CDR1 is DFQATT and CDR2 is SNEGSKA in the germline V gene (reference sequence). CDR3 region: CSASKAGEAFF. The DNA for the CDR3 is TGCAGTGCAAGCAAGGCAGGTGAAGCTTTCTTT.

The chain couples TRBV6-6 to TRBJ1-2, with unresolved D. Trimming removed 8 bases from V and 6 bases from J, with 10 bases in between. The CDR3 covers 11 residues. CDR1 and CDR2 (germline): MNHNY, SVGAGI (reference sequence). The CDR3 sequence: CASLLGDGYTF. The CDR3 nucleotides read TGTGCCAGCCTCCTCGGGGATGGCTACACCTTC.

The chain combines TRBV7-2 with TRBJ2-7, with D uncertain. The CDR3 is made up of 12 amino acids. Deletions cut 5 bases from V and 2 bases from J, with 7 bases between. Germline-derived CDR1 and CDR2 are SGHTA and FQGNSA. This CDR3 reads CASSEGPYEQYF. The CDR3 DNA reads as TGTGCCAGCAGCGAAGGGCCCTACGAGCAGTACTTC.

The chain couples TRBV4-1 to TRBJ2-3; 12 nucleotides match TRBD2. Trimming at V came to 2 bases and at J to 0 bases, leaving 3 bases not matched to a gene. Germline-derived CDR1 and CDR2 are MGHRA and YSYEKL. The CDR3 runs 17 residues. CDR3 in amino acids: CASSQPTSGSSTDTQYF. The CDR3 DNA follows: TGCGCCAGCAGCCAACCGACTAGCGGGAGTAGCACAGATACGCAGTATTTT.